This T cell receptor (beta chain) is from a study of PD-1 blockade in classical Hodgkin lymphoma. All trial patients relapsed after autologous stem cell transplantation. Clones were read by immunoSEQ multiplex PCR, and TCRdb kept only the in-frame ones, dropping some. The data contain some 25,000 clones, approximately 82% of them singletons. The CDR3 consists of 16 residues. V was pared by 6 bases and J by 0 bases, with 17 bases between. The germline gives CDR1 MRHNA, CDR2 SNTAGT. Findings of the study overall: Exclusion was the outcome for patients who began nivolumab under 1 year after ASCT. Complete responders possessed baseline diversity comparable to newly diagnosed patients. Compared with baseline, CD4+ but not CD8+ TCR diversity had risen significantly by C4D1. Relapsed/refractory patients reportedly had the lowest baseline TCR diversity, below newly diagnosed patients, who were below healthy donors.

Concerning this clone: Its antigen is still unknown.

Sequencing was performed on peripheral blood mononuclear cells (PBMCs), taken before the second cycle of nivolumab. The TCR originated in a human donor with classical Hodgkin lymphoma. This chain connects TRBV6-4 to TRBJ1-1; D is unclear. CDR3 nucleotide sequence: TGTGCCAGCAGGGAGGGTCTCCCGAACTTGAACACTGAAGCTTTCTTT. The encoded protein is CASREGLPNLNTEAFF.